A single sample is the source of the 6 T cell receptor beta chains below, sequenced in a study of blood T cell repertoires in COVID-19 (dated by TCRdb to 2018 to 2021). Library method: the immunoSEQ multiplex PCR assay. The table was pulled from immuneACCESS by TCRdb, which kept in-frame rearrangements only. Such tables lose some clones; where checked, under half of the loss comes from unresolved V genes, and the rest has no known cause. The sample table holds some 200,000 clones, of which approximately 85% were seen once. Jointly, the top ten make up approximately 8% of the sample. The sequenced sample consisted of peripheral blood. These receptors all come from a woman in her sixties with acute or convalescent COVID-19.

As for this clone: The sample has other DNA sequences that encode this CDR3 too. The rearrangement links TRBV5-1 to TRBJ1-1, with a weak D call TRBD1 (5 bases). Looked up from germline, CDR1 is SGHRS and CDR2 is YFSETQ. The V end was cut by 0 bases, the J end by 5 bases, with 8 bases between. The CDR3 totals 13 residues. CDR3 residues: CASSLERGTEAFF. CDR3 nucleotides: TGCGCCAGCAGCTTGGAAAGGGGAACTGAAGCTTTCTTT.

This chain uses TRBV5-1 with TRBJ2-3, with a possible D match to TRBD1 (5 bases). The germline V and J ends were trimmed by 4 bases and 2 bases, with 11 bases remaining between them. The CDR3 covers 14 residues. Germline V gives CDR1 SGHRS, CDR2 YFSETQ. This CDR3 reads CASSTGHNTDTQYF. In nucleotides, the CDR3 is TGCGCCAGCAGCACCGGACATAACACAGATACGCAGTATTTT.

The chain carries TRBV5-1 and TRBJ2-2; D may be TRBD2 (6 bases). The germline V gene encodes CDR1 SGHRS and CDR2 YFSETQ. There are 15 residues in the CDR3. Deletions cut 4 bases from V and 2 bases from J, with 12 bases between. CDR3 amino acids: CASSPPGLNTGELFF. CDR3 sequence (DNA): TGCGCCAGCAGCCCGCCGGGACTTAACACCGGGGAGCTGTTTTTT.

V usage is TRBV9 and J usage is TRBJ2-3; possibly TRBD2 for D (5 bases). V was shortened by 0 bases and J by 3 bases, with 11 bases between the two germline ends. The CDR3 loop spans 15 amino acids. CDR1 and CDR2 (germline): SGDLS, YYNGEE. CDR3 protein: CASSVAEGNTDTQYF. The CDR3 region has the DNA TGTGCCAGCAGCGTAGCTGAGGGCAATACAGATACGCAGTATTTT.

CDR3 region: CASSPRTLGTGELFF. CDR3 coding DNA: TGTGCCAGCTCACCTCGGACACTCGGCACCGGGGAGCTGTTTTTT. This chain joins TRBV18 and TRBJ2-2; D is perhaps TRBD1 (5 bases). This CDR3 is built from 15 residues. The germline V and J ends were trimmed by 3 bases and 4 bases, with 12 bases remaining between them. The germline V gene has CDR1 KGHSH and CDR2 LQKENI.

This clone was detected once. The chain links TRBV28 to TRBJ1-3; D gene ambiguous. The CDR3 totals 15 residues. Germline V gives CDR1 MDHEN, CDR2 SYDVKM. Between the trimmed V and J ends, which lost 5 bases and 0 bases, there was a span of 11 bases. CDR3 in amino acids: CASSLRGLSGNTIYF. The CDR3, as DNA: TGTGCCAGCAGTCTACGGGGTCTCTCTGGAAACACCATATATTTT. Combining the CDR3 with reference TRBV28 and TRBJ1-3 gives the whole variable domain DVKVTQSSRYLVKRTGEKVFLECVQDMDHENMFWYRQDPGLGLRLIYFSYDVKMKEKGDIPEGYSVSREKKERFSLILESASTNQTSMYLCASSLRGLSGNTIYFGEGSWLTVV.